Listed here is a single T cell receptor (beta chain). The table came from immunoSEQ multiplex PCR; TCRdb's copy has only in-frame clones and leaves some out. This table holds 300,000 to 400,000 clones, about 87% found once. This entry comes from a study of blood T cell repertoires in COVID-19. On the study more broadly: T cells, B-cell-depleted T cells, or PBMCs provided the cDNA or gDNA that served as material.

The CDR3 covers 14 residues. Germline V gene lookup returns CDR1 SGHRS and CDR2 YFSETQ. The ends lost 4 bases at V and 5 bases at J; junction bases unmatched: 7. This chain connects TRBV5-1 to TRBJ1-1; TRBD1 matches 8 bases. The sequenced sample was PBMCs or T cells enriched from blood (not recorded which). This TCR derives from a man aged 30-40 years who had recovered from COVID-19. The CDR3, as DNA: TGCGCCAGCAGCGGTCAGGGGGCACTGACTGAAGCTTTCTTT. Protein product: CASSGQGALTEAFF. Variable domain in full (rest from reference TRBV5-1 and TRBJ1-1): KAGVTQTPRYLIKTRGQQVTLSCSPISGHRSVSWYQQTPGQGLQFLFEYFSETQRNKGNFPGRFSGRQFSNSRSEMNVSTLELGDSALYLCASSGQGALTEAFFGQGTRLTVV.